The 26 T cell receptor beta chains below all came from one sample that was sequenced in a study of T cell repertoires in aging, cancer and after chemotherapy. Multiplex touch-down PCR with TRB-A/B primers amplified rearranged V-D-J TRB sequences. TCRdb called the multiplex PCR reads again in MiXCR, with one record for every CDR3 protein. The data show 2,500 to 3,500 distinct CDR3 sequences, around 30% seen once. Peripheral blood genomic DNA, not sorted cells or RNA, was the template. Sample: blood. Receptors originate from a human donor with a solid tumor.

By share of the sample, this clonotype is medium-sized. The chain employs TRBV19 and TRBJ1-2; D unclear. The CDR3 covers 15 residues. CDR1 LNHDA and CDR2 SQIVND come from the germline V gene (reference sequence). The V and J ends lost 4 bases and 2 bases respectively, with 14 bases between them. CDR3 in DNA: TGTGCCAGTAGTACCCCAACGGCGGCAAACTATGGCTACACCTTC. This encodes CASSTPTAANYGYTF.

The chain links TRBV6-1 to TRBJ1-2, with 8 bases that match TRBD1. Germline values: CDR1 MNHNS, CDR2 SASEGT. Trimming took 3 bases from V and 8 from J; bases not matched to a gene: 8. CDR3 length: 14 residues. The CDR3 DNA follows: TGTGCCAGCAGTGATTTCTCAGGGGGCTGGGGCTACACCTTC. It specifies CASSDFSGGWGYTF.

The rearrangement uses TRBV19 and TRBJ2-1; perhaps D is TRBD1 or TRBD2 (5 bases each). This CDR3 region has 15 residues. The germline V gene has CDR1 LNHDA and CDR2 SQIVND (reference sequence). V lost 5 bases and J 1 base, leaving 12 bases between the germline ends. The CDR3 protein is CASSAGTESYNEQFF. CDR3 DNA: TGTGCCAGTAGTGCTGGGACCGAGTCCTACAATGAGCAGTTCTTC.

By proportion, this clonotype is medium-sized. This chain links TRBV20-1 with TRBJ2-7, with TRBD2 matching 9 bases. Unmatched junction bases numbered 14, after V lost 6 bases and J lost 2 bases. Germline CDR1 and CDR2: DFQATT and SNEGSKA (reference sequence). This CDR3 comprises 16 residues. The CDR3 reads CSAQHRATSGTYEQYF. DNA for the CDR3: TGCAGTGCGCAGCACAGGGCGACTAGCGGAACCTACGAGCAGTACTTC.

This chain uses TRBV27 with TRBJ2-7; TRBD2 matches at 7 bases. Germline CDR1 reads MNHEY; CDR2 reads SMNVEV (reference sequence). V shed 7 bases, J shed 2 bases, and the junction held 20 bases outside the gene matches. The CDR3 has 18 amino acids. The CDR3, as DNA: TGTGCCAGCACCCTCCGAGCCCCCAGGGCGGGAGTTACCTACGAGCAGTACTTC. Amino acid sequence: CASTLRAPRAGVTYEQYF.

In its sample, this clonotype is large. The chain joins TRBV7-2 to TRBJ2-3; no definite D call. Between the trimmed V and J ends, which lost 7 bases and 2 bases, there was a span of 19 bases. Germline CDR1 and CDR2: SGHTA and FQGNSA. The CDR3 covers 16 residues. For the CDR3, the DNA is TGTGCCAGCAACCCAACGTCTTGGGGTCTCACAGATACGCAGTATTTT. As protein: CASNPTSWGLTDTQYF.

This rearrangement joins TRBV7-2 to TRBJ2-5; 8 nucleotides line up with TRBD1. Trimming at V came to 7 bases and at J to 6 bases, leaving 10 bases not matched to a gene. There are 14 residues in the CDR3. Germline CDR1 is SGHTA and CDR2 is FQGNSA. The CDR3 nucleotides are TGTGCCAGCATCCCTCGGCAGGGGGCCCAGACCCAGTACTTC. Residues: CASIPRQGAQTQYF.

The V call is TRBV15, the J call TRBJ1-3, with D perhaps TRBD1 (6 bases). The CDR3 has 17 residues. V lost 5 bases and J lost 4, with 21 bases in between. Per the germline V gene, CDR1 is LNHNV and CDR2 is YYDKDF (reference sequence). Here the CDR3 DNA reads TGTGCCACCAGCGCTGAAATGAGTGGGGGCACGGGAAACACCATATATTTT. Protein: CATSAEMSGGTGNTIYF.

This chain connects TRBV12-3 or TRBV12-4 to TRBJ2-7; D gene ambiguous. Deletions cut 4 bases from V and 5 bases from J, with 9 bases between. This CDR3 region has 12 residues. CDR3 nucleotide sequence: TGTGCCAGCAGTTCCCCCGGAGACGAGCAGTACTTC. It specifies CASSSPGDEQYF.

This chain links TRBV28 with TRBJ1-2, with TRBD1 matching over 11 bases. The V segment lost 1 base and the J segment 7 bases; nucleotides outside the gene matches: 14. Germline V CDR1 and CDR2: MDHEN, SYDVKM. This CDR3 spans 18 amino acids. The CDR3 loop is CASSLLRTGGSGGRGYTF. The CDR3 coding sequence is TGTGCCAGCAGTTTATTGAGGACAGGGGGCTCCGGAGGTCGTGGCTACACCTTC.

This clonotype was seen only a few times. V usage is TRBV10-1 and J usage is TRBJ2-5; perhaps D is TRBD1 or TRBD2 (5 bases each). The V gene's germline CDR1 is WNHNN and CDR2 SYGVQD (reference sequence). V was trimmed by 0 bases and J by 5 bases, leaving 10 bases between them. This CDR3 contains 14 residues. In DNA form, the CDR3 reads TGCGCCAGCAGTGAGTCGGGGACCTGGGAGACCCAGTACTTC. It specifies CASSESGTWETQYF.

There are a few counts of this clonotype. The chain uses TRBV6-4 and TRBJ1-5; D gene unclear. The V and J ends lost 8 bases and 2 bases respectively, with 13 bases between them. The CDR3 runs to 14 residues. Germline CDR1 and CDR2: MRHNA and SNTAGT. The CDR3 spells CASGETPGNQPQHF. The CDR3 DNA is TGTGCCAGCGGGGAAACACCGGGCAATCAGCCCCAGCATTTT.

By sample fraction, this clonotype is medium-sized. This chain joins TRBV10-3 and TRBJ2-7; 10 nucleotides line up with TRBD1. Unmatched junction bases numbered 8, after V lost 6 bases and J lost 6 bases. CDR1 is ENHRY and CDR2 is SYGVKD in the germline V gene. The CDR3 is 14 residues long. The DNA for the CDR3 is TGTGCCATCAGCCAAGACAGGGGGCGCGGCGAGCAGTACTTC. Translation gives CAISQDRGRGEQYF.

This clonotype has just a few counts. The V and J genes are TRBV7-6 and TRBJ2-2, with D perhaps matching TRBD1 (5 bases). This CDR3 contains 14 residues. Germline CDR1 and CDR2: SGHVS and FNYEAQ. Trimming cost V 4 bases and J 4 bases, with 10 bases left between them. The chain's CDR3 is CASSYPRGTGELFF. CDR3 bases: TGTGCCAGCAGCTACCCTAGGGGCACCGGGGAGCTGTTTTTT.

This clonotype was seen a handful of times. The chain employs TRBV6-2 or TRBV6-3 and TRBJ2-1; 8 positions agree with TRBD2. The CDR3 is 14 residues long. Trimming took 5 bases from V and 7 from J; bases not matched to a gene: 7. Germline CDR1 and CDR2: MNHEY and SVGEGT. CDR3 nucleotides: TGTGCCAGCAGTAGGGGGACTAGTTGGAATGAGCAGTTCTTC. Its protein product is CASSRGTSWNEQFF.

This clonotype is medium-sized by share. V gene TRBV7-9 combines with J gene TRBJ1-2, with D possibly matching TRBD1 (5 bases). Germline CDR1 reads SEHNR; CDR2 reads FQNEAQ (reference sequence). The length of the CDR3 is 16 residues. V lost 3 bases, J lost 0 bases, and 14 bases lay in between. The CDR3 loop reads CASSFPGEGSNYGYTF. DNA for the CDR3: TGTGCCAGCAGCTTTCCGGGGGAAGGGTCTAACTATGGCTACACCTTC. Using reference TRBV7-9 and TRBJ1-2 for the parts outside the CDR3, the full variable domain is DTGVSQNPRHKITKRGQNVTFRCDPISEHNRLYWYRQTLGQGPEFLTYFQNEAQLEKSRLLSDRFSAERPKGSFSTLEIQRTEQGDSAMYLCASSFPGEGSNYGYTFGSGTRLTVV.

The chain links TRBV20-1 to TRBJ1-2; 11 bases map to TRBD1. Germline V gene data show CDR1 as DFQATT and CDR2 as SNEGSKA (reference sequence). The CDR3 extends over 18 amino acids. V lost 2 bases, J lost 4 bases, and 15 bases stayed unmatched. CDR3: CSARPLGTGGSLGYGYTF. The CDR3 region has the DNA TGCAGTGCTAGACCCCTGGGGACAGGGGGTTCCCTAGGCTATGGCTACACCTTC.

The chain links TRBV12-3 or TRBV12-4 to TRBJ1-2; TRBD1 is a possible D gene (5 bases). The ends were cut back, 5 bases at V and 3 bases at J, with 13 bases in the middle. The CDR3 spans 14 residues. CDR3 loop: CASSPNRGYYGYTF. Here the CDR3 DNA reads TGTGCCAGCAGTCCCAATCGGGGGTACTATGGCTACACCTTC.

The chain is built from TRBV12-3 or TRBV12-4 and TRBJ1-5; perhaps TRBD1 as D (5 bases). V was clipped by 5 bases and J by 4 bases, with 15 bases between them. The CDR3 consists of 15 residues. This chain's CDR3 is CASSTGDGGNQPQHF. The CDR3 DNA reads TGTGCCAGCAGTACGGGGGACGGGGGGAATCAGCCCCAGCATTTT.

The V call is TRBV5-1, the J call TRBJ2-1, with 8 bases matching TRBD1. With V trimmed by 0 bases and J by 8 bases, 4 bases remained unmatched. The CDR3 is made up of 14 amino acids. Germline V gene lookup returns CDR1 SGHRS and CDR2 YFSETQ. CDR3 sequence reads: CASSLVTGVDEQFF. CDR3 sequence (DNA): TGCGCCAGCAGCTTGGTGACAGGGGTCGATGAGCAGTTCTTC.

The chain carries TRBV18 and TRBJ1-4, with no clear D. This CDR3 is 14 amino acids long. Germline V CDR1 and CDR2: KGHSH, LQKENI. Between the trimmed V and J ends, which lost 0 bases and 7 bases, there was a span of 9 bases. The CDR3 DNA reads as TGTGCCAGCTCACCACCTCCGAAGGGTGAAAAACTGTTTTTT. Translated, it gives CASSPPPKGEKLFF.

This clonotype turned up a few times. This sequence joins TRBV30 and TRBJ1-1, with D unclear. Germline V gene lookup returns CDR1 GTSNPN and CDR2 SVGIG (reference sequence). This CDR3 is 15 amino acids long. V was clipped by 3 bases and J by 4 bases, with 18 bases between them. CDR3 DNA sequence: TGTGCCTGGAGAAACCCTTCTACAACCCCCACTGAAGCTTTCTTT. Translated: CAWRNPSTTPTEAFF.

The table lists this clonotype with a few counts. J is TRBJ2-3 and V is TRBV20-1; TRBD2 matches 9 bases. The CDR3 sequence is 15 residues long. Germline V gene data show CDR1 as DFQATT and CDR2 as SNEGSKA (reference sequence). The ends lost 0 bases at V and 4 bases at J; junction bases unmatched: 5. The CDR3 loop reads CSARDSGRGSDTQYF. The DNA for the CDR3 is TGCAGTGCTAGAGATAGCGGGAGAGGTTCAGATACGCAGTATTTT.

This clonotype showed up just a few times. This chain's CDR3 is CASSGGLTGPLHF. CDR3 coding DNA: TGTGCCAGCAGTGGGGGGCTGACAGGCCCCCTCCACTTT. The V and J genes are TRBV27 and TRBJ1-6; TRBD1 might be the D (6 bases). The germline CDR1 and CDR2 sequences are MNHEY and SMNVEV (reference sequence). V shed 5 bases and J shed 13 bases, with 15 bases lying between them. CDR3 length: 13 residues.

The chain combines TRBV7-2 with TRBJ1-4; TRBD1 is a possible D gene (6 bases). V lost 6 bases to trimming and J lost 7 bases, with 15 bases between them. Germline V gene sequence: CDR1 SGHTA, CDR2 FQGNSA. CDR3 length: 14 amino acids. The CDR3 reads CASRPGQGGEKLFF. CDR3 sequence (DNA): TGTGCCAGCAGGCCGGGACAAGGCGGTGAAAAACTGTTTTTT.

The rearrangement links TRBV5-5 to TRBJ2-2; D is ambiguous. V lost 0 bases to trimming and J lost 5 bases, with 8 bases between them. Per the germline V gene, CDR1 is SGHKS and CDR2 is YYEKEE (reference sequence). The CDR3 runs to 14 residues. The CDR3 sequence: CASSLAPATGELFF. CDR3 sequence (DNA): TGTGCCAGCAGCTTGGCTCCAGCTACCGGGGAGCTGTTTTTT.